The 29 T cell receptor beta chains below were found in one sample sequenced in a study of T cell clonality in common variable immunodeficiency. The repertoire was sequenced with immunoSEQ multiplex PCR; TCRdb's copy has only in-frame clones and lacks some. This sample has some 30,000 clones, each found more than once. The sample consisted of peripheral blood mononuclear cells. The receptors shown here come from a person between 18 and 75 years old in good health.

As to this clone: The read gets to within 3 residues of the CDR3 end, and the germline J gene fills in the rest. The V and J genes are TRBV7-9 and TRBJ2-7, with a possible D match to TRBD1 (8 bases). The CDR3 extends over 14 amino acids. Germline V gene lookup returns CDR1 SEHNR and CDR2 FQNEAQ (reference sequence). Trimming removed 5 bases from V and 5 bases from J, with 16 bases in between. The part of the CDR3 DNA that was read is TGTGCCAGCAGCGCAATACAGGGGGGGCACGAG. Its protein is CASSAIQGGHE. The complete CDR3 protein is CASSAIQGGHEQYF.

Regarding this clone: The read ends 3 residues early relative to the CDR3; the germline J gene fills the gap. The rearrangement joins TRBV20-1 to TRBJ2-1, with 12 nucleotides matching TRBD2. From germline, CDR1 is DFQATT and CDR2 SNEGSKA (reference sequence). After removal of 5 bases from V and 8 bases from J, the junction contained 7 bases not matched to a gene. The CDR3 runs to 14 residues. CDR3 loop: CSAPPSGRAHEQFF. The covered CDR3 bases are TGCAGTGCTCCGCCTAGCGGGAGGGCCCATGAG.

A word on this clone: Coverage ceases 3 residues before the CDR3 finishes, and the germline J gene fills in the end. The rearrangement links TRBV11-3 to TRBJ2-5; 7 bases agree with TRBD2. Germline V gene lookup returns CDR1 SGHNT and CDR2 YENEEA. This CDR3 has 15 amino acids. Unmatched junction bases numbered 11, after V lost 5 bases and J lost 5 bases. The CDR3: CASSRRAGEVETQYF. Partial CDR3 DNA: TGTGCCAGCAGCCGTAGGGCGGGAGAGGTGGAGACC.

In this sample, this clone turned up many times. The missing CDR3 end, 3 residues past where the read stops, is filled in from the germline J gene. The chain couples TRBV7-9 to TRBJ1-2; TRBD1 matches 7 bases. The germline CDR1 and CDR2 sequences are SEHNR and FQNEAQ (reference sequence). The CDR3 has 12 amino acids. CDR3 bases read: TGTGCCAGCAGCTCGACAGGGTGGGGC. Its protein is CASSSTGWG. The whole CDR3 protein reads CASSSTGWGYTF.

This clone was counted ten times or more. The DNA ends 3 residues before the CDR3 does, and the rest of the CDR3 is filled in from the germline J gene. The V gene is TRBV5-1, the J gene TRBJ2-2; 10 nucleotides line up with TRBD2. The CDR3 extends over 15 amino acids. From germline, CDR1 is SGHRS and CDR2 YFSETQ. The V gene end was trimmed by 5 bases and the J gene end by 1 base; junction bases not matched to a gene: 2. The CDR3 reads CASSLAGGNTGELFF. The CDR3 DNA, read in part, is TGCGCCAGCAGTTTAGCGGGAGGGAACACCGGGGAG.

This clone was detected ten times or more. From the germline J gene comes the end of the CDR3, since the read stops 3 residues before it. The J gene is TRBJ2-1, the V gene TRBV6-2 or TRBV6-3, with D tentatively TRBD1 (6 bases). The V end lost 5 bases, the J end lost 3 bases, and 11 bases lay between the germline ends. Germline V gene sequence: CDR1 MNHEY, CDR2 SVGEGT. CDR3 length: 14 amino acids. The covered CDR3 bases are TGTGCCAGCAGTGCCGGGACAAACTACAATGAG. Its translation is CASSAGTNYNE. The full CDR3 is CASSAGTNYNEQFF.

The covered CDR3 bases are TGTGCCAGCAGCGCAGCTAGCGCCGGGGAGACG. Its translation: CASSAASAGET. The full CDR3 sequence reads CASSAASAGETQYF. J is TRBJ2-3 and V is TRBV7-9, with D perhaps matching TRBD2 (6 bases). With the read ending 3 residues before the CDR3 end, the germline J gene is used to fill in that end. Germline V gene lookup returns CDR1 SEHNR and CDR2 FQNEAQ (reference sequence). This CDR3 has 14 residues.

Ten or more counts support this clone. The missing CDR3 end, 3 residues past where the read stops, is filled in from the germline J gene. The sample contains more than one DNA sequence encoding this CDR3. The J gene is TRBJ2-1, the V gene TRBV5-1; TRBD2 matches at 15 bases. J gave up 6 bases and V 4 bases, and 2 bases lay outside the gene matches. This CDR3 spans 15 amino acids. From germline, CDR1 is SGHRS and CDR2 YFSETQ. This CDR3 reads CASSLGLAGGNEQFF. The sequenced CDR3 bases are TGCGCCAGCAGCCTGGGACTAGCGGGGGGCAATGAG.

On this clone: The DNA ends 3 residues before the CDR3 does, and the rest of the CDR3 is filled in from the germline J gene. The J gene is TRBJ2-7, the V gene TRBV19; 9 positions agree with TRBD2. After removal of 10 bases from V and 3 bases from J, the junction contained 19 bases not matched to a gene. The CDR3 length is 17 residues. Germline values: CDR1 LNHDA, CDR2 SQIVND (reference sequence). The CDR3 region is CATAYRQREALNYEQYF. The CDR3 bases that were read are TGTGCCACCGCGTATCGTCAGCGGGAGGCCCTGAACTACGAG.

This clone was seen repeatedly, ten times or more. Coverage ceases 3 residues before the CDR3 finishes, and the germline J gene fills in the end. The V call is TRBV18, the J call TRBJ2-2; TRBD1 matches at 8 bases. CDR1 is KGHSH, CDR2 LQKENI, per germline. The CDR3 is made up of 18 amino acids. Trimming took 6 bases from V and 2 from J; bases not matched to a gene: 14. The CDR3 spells CASSTGQGGGTNTGELFF. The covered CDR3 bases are TGTGCCAGCTCGACCGGACAGGGTGGAGGGACCAACACCGGGGAG.

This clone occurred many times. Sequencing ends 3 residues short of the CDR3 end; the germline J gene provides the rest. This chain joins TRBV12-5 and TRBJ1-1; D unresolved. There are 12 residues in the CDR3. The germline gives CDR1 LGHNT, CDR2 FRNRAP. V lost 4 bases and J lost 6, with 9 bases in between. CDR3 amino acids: CASGSIRAEAFF. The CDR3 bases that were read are TGTGCTAGTGGTTCTATTCGGGCTGAA.

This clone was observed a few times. This chain's CDR3 is CASSPGGVTEAFF. The covered CDR3 bases are TGTGCCAGCAGCCCAGGCGGGGTCACTGAA. The rearrangement uses TRBV7-3 and TRBJ1-1; no definite D call. The DNA ends 3 residues before the CDR3 does, and the rest of the CDR3 is filled in from the germline J gene. The CDR3 sequence is 13 residues long. The V gene's germline CDR1 is SGHTA and CDR2 FQGTGA. V dropped 5 bases and J dropped 4 bases, with 11 bases sitting between them.

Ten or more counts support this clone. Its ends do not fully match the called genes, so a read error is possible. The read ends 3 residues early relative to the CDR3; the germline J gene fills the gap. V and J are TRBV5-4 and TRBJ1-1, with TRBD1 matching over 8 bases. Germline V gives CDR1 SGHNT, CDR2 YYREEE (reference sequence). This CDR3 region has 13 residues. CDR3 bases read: TGTGCCAGCAGCCAGGGGGCTGACACTGTA. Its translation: CASSQGADTV. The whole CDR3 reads CASSQGADTVAFF.

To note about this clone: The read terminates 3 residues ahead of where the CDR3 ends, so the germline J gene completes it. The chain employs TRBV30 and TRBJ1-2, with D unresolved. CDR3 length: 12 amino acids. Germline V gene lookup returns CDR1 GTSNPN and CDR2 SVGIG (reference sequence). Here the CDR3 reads CAWSVFLSDYTF. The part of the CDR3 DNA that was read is TGTGCCTGGAGTGTATTTCTCAGTGAC.

The CDR3 region is CASSPSAGATQYF. The sequenced CDR3 bases are TGTGCCAGCAGTCCATCGGCGGGGGCGACG. The chain combines TRBV6-2 or TRBV6-3 with TRBJ2-3; TRBD2 might be the D (7 bases). With the read ending 3 residues before the CDR3 end, the germline J gene is used to fill in that end. Germline assignment: CDR1 MNHEY and CDR2 SVGEGT. There are 13 residues in the CDR3.

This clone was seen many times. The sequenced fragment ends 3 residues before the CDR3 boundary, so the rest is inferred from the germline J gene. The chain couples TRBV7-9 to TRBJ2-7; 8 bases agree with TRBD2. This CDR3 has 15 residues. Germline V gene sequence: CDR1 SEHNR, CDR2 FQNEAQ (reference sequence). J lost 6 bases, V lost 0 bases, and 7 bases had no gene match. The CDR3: CASSLAAPREAEQYF. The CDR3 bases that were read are TGTGCCAGCAGCTTAGCGGCCCCGCGGGAGGCCGAG.

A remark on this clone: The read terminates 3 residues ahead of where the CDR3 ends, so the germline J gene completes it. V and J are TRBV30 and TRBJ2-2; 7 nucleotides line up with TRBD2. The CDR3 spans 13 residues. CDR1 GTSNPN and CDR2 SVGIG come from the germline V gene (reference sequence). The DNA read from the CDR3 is TGTGCCTGGAAGGCAGGGACTAATGAAAAG. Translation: CAWKAGTNEK. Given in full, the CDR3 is CAWKAGTNEKLFF.

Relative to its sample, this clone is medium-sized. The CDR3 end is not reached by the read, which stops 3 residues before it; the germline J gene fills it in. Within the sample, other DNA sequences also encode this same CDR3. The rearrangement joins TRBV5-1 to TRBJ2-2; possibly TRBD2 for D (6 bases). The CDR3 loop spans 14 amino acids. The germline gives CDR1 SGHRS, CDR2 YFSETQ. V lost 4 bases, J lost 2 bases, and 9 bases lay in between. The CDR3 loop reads CASSQDYNTGELFF. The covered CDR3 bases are TGCGCCAGCAGCCAGGACTACAACACCGGGGAG.

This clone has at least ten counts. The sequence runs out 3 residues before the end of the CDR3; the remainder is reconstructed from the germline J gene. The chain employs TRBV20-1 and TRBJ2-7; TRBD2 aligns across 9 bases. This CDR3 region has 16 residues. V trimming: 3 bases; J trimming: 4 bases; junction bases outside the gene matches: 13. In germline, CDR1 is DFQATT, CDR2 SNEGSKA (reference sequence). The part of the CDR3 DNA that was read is TGCAGTGCTAGGGGTCGGAGACAGCGGGAGGCTTACGAG. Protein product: CSARGRRQREAYE. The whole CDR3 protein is CSARGRRQREAYEQYF.

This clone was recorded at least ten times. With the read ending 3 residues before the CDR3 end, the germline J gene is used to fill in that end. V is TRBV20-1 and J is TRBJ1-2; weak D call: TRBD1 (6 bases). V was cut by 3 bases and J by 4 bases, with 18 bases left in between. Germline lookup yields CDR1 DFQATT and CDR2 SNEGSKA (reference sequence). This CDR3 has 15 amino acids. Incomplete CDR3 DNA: TGCAGTGCTAGGAGGGGGGGGGCCCGCGGCTATGGC. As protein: CSARRGGARGYG. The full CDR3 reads CSARRGGARGYGYTF.

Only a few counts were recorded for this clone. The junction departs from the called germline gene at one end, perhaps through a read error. This CDR3 reads CASSPDRIGAGELFF. The CDR3 bases that were read are TGTGCTAGCAGCCCGGACAGAATAGGGGCCGGGGAG. The chain joins TRBV7-7 to TRBJ2-2, with a weak D call TRBD1 (6 bases). The read halts 3 residues ahead of the CDR3 end, with the missing end drawn from the germline J gene. The germline gives CDR1 SSHAT, CDR2 FNYEAQ (reference sequence). The CDR3 spans 15 residues.

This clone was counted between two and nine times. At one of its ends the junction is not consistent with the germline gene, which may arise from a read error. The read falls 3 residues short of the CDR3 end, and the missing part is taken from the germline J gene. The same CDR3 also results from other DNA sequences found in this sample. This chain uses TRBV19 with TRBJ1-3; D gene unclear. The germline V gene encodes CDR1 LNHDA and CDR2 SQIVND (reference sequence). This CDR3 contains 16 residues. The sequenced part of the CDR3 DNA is TGTGCCAGTACCGAGGACTCTCCTGGATCTGGAAACACA. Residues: CASTEDSPGSGNT. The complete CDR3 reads CASTEDSPGSGNTIYF.

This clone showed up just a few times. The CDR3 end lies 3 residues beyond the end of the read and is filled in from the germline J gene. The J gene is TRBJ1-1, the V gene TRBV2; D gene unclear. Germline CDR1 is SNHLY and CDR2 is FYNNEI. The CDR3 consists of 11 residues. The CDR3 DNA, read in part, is TGTGCCAGCGGACTCAACTACGAG. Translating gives CASGLNYE. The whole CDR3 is CASGLNYEAFF.

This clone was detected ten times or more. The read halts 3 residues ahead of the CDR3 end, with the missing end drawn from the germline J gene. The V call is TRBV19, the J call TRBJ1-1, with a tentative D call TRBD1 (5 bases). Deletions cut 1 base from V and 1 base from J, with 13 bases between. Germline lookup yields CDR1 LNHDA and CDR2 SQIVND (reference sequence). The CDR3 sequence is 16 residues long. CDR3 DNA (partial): TGTGCCAGTAGTATAGGTCGGTACGGGGGGAACACTGAA. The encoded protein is CASSIGRYGGNTE. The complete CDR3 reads CASSIGRYGGNTEAFF.

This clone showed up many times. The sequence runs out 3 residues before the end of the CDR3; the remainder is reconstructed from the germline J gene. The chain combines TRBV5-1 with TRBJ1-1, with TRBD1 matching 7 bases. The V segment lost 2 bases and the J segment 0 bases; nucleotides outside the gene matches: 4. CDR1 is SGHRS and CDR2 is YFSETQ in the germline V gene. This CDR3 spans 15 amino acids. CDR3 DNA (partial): TGCGCCAGCAGCTTCGAAACAGGGGTGAACACTGAA. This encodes CASSFETGVNTE. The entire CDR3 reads CASSFETGVNTEAFF.

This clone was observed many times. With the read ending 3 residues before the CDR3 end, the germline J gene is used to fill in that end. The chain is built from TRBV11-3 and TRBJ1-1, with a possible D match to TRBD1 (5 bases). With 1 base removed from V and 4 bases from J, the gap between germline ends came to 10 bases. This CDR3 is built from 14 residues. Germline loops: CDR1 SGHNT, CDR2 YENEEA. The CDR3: CASSLAGLPTEAFF. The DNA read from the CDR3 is TGTGCCAGCAGCTTAGCAGGGCTCCCCACTGAA.

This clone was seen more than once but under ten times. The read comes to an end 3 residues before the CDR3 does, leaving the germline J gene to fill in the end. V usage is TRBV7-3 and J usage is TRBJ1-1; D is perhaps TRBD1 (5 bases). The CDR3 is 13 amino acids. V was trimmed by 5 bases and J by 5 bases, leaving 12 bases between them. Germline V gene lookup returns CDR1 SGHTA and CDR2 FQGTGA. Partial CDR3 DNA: TGTGCCAGCAGCCCCTGGGGGGGGACTGAA. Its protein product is CASSPWGGTE. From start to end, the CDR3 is CASSPWGGTEAFF.

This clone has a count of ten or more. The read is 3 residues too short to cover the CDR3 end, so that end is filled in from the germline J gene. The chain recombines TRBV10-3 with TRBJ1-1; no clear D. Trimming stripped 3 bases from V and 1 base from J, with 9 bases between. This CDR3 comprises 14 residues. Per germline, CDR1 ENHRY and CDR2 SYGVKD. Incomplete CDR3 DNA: TGTGCCATCAGTGAATACCAGGAGAACACTGAA. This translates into CAISEYQENTE. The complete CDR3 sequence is CAISEYQENTEAFF.

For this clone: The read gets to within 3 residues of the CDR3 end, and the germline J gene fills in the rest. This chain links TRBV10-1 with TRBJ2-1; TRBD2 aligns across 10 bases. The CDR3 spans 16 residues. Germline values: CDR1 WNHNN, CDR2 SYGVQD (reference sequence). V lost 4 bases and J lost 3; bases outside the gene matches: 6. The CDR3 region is CASSGGPSGSYNEQFF. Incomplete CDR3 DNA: TGCGCCAGCAGTGGGGGACCTAGCGGGAGCTACAATGAG.